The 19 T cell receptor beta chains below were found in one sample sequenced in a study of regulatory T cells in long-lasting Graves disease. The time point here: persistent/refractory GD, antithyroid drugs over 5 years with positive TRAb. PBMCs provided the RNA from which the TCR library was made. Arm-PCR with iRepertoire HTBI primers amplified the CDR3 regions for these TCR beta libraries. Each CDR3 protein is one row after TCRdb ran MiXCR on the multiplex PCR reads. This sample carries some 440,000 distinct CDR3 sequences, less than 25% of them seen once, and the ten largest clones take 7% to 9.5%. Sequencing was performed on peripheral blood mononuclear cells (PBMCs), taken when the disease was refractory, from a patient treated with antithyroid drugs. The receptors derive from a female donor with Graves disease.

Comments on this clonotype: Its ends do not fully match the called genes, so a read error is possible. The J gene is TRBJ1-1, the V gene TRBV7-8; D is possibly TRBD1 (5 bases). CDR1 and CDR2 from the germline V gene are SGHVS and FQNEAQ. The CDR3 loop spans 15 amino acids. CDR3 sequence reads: CACSEGQGGGTEAFF. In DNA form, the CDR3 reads TGTGCCTGCAGCGAAGGTCAGGGAGGAGGCACTGAAGCTTTCTTT.

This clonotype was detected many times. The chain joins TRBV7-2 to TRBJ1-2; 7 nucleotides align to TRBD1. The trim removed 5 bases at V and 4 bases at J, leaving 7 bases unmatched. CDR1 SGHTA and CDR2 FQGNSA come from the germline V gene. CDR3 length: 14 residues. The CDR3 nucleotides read TGTGCCAGCAGCCTAAGGACAGGCACCTATGGCTACACCTTC. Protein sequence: CASSLRTGTYGYTF.

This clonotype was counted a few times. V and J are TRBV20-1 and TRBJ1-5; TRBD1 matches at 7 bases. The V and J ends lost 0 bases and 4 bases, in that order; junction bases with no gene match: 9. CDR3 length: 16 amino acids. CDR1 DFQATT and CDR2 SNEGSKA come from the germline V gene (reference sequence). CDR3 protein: CSARDPRTGQNQPQHF. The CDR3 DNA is TGCAGTGCTAGAGATCCTAGGACAGGACAAAATCAGCCCCAGCATTTT.

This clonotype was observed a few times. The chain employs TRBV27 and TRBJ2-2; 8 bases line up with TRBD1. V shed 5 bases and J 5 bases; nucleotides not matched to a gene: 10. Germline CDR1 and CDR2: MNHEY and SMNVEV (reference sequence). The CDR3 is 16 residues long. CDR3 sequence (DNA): TGTGCCAGCAGTCTGACTACAGGGGGTGAGACCGGGGAGCTGTTTTTT. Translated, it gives CASSLTTGGETGELFF.

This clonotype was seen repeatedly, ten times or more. CDR3 sequence reads: CASSESPYRTDYEQYF. CDR3 coding DNA: TGTGCCAGCAGTGAATCGCCATATCGGACAGACTACGAGCAGTACTTC. The chain joins TRBV25-1 to TRBJ2-7, with TRBD1 as a possible D gene (6 bases). This CDR3 spans 16 amino acids. Germline V lookup: CDR1 MGHDK, CDR2 SYGVNS. V was trimmed by 1 base and J by 3 bases, leaving 16 bases between them.

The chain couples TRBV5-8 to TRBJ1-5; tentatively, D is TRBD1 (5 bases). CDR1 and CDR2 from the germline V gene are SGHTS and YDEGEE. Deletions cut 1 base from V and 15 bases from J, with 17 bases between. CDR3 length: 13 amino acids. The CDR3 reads CASSLTRTERGHF. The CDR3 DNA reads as TGTGCCAGCAGCTTGACGAGGACGGAAAGGGGGCATTTT.

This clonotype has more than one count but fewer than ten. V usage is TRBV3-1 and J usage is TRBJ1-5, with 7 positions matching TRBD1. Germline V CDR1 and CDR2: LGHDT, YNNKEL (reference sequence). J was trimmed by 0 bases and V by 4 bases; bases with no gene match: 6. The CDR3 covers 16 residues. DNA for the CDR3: TGTGCCAGCAGCCCCGCCTACAGGGGTAGCAATCAGCCCCAGCATTTT. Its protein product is CASSPAYRGSNQPQHF.

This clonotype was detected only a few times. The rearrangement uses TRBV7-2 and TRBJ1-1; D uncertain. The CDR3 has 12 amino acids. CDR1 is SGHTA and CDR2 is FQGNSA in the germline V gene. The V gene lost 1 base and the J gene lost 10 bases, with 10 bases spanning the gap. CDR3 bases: TGTGCCAGCAGCTTAGTGGGGAAAGGAGCTTTCTTT. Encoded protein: CASSLVGKGAFF.

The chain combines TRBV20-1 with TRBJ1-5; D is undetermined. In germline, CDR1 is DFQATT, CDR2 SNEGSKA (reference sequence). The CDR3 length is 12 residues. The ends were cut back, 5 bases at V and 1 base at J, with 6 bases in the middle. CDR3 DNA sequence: TGCAGTGCTCAGTCCAGCAATCAGCCCCAGCATTTT. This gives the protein CSAQSSNQPQHF.

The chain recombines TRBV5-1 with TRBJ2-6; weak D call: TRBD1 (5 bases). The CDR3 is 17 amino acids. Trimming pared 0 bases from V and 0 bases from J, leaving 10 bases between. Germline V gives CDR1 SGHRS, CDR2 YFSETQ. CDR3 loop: CASSLAQGSSGANVLTF. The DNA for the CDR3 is TGCGCCAGCAGCTTGGCGCAGGGTAGCTCTGGGGCCAACGTCCTGACTTTC.

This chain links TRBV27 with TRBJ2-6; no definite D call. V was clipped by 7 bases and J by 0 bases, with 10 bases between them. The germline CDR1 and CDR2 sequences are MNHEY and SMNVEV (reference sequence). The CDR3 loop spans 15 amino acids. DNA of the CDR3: TGTGCCAGCACAAGCGATTACTCTGGGGCCAACGTCCTGACTTTC. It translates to CASTSDYSGANVLTF.

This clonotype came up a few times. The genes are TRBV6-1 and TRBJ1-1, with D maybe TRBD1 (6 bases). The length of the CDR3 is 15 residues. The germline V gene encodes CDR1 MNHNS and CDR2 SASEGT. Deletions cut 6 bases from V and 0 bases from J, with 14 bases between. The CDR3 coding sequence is TGTGCCAGCAGCCCGGACAGCCTCATGAACACTGAAGCTTTCTTT. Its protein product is CASSPDSLMNTEAFF.

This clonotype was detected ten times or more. The CDR3 spells CAISEGTREQYF. CDR3 coding DNA: TGTGCCATCAGTGAAGGGACTAGGGAGCAGTACTTC. The J gene is TRBJ2-7, the V gene TRBV10-3, with TRBD2 matching 8 bases. With 3 bases clipped from V and 7 bases from J, the junction kept 2 bases outside the gene matches. Germline-derived CDR1 and CDR2 are ENHRY and SYGVKD. CDR3 length: 12 amino acids.

CDR3 in DNA: TGTGCCAGCAGCTTAGGGTCCTCGATCTTTACTAACTATGGCTACACCTTC. Protein product: CASSLGSSIFTNYGYTF. The genes are TRBV7-9 and TRBJ1-2; no reliable D call. V lost 1 base to trimming and J lost 0 bases, with 15 bases between them. The CDR3 is 17 amino acids. The germline CDR1 and CDR2 sequences are SEHNR and FQNEAQ (reference sequence).

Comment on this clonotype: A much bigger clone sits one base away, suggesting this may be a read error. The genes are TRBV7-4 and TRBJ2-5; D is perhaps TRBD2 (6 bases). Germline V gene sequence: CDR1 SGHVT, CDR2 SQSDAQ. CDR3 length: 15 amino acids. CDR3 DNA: TGTGCCGGCAGCTTAGTGGGAGGTATTCAAGAGACCCAGTACTTC. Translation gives CAGSLVGGIQETQYF.

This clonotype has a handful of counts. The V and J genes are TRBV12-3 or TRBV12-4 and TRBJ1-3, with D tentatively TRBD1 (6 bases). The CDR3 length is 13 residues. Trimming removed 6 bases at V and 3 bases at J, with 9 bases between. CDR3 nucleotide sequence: TGTGCCAGCAGACAGGGTTTTGGAAACACCATATATTTT. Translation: CASRQGFGNTIYF.

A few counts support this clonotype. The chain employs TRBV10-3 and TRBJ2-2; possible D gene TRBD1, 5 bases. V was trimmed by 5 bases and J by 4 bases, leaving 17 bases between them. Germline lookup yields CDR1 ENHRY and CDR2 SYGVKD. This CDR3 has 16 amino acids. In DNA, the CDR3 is TGTGCCATCAGTCTGGGGCGGTCGGGTATCACCGGGGAGCTGTTTTTT. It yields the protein CAISLGRSGITGELFF.

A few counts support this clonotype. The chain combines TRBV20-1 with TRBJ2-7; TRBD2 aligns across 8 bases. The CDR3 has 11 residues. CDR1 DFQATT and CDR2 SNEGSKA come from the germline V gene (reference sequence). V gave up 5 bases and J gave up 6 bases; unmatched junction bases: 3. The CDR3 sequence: CSAGGTSEQYF. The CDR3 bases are TGCAGTGCTGGCGGGACTAGCGAGCAGTACTTC.

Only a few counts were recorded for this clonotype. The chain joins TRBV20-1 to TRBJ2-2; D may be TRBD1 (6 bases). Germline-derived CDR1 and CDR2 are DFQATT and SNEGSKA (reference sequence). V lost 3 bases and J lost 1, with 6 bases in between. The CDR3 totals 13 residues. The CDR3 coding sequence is TGCAGTGCTAGGGACAGGAACACCGGGGAGCTGTTTTTT. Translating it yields CSARDRNTGELFF.